This T cell receptor (beta chain) emerged from a study of response to subunit inactivated influenza vaccine. General observations from the study: Authors suggested each seasonal flu vaccination may recruit only limited numbers of new T cells.

MiXCR, applied by TCRdb to the RT-PCR reads, yields one record per CDR3 protein. The sample carries about 190,000 distinct CDR3 sequences, 14% recorded once. CDR3 length: 14 residues. The J segment lost 10 bases and the V segment lost 2 bases, leaving 5 bases of the junction unmatched. Germline CDR1 is SNHLY and CDR2 is FYNNEI. About this clonotype itself: The antigen is unknown.

The sequencing used CD8+ T cells sorted from PBMCs, collected roughly 5 days after vaccination. This receptor was obtained from a man aged 45-65 years who received an inactivated influenza vaccine. The chain employs TRBV2 and TRBJ1-6; 7 bases line up with TRBD1. The DNA of the CDR3 is TGTGCCAGCAGTGAAACCGCAGGGGGGTCACCCCTCCACTTT. It is translated as CASSETAGGSPLHF.